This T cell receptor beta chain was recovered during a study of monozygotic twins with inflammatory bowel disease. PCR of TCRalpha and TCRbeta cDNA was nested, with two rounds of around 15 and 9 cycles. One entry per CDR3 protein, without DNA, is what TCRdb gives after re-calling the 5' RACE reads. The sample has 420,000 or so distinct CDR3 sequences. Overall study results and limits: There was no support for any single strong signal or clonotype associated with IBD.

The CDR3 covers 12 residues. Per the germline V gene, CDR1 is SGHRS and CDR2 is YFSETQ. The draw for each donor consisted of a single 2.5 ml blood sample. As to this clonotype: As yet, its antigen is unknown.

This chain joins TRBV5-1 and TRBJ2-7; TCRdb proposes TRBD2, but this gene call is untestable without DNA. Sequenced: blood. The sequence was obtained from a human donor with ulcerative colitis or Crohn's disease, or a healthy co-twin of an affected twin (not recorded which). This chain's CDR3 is CASSLGETEQYF.